The 18 T cell receptor beta chains presented below share a single source sample, sequenced in a study. TCRdb re-called the reads through MiXCR, storing one row per CDR3 protein. The sample includes about 7,100 distinct CDR3 sequences, about 30% of them seen just once. The specimen was blood. The source of these receptors is a human donor.

As regards this clonotype: This may be a read error: a much more frequent sequence differs by one nucleotide. V gene TRBV4-2 combines with J gene TRBJ2-1; a weak D match, TRBD2 (6 bases). Trimming removed 1 base at V and 4 bases at J, with 20 bases between. This CDR3 has 18 residues. Per germline, CDR1 LGHNA and CDR2 YNFKEQ. The CDR3 region has the DNA TGTGCCAGCAGCCAAGGTGCGCTGGTGGGAGGATATTACAATGAGCAGTTCTTC. Translating it yields CASSQGALVGGYYNEQFF.

This clonotype is termed medium-sized. The chain carries TRBV12-3 or TRBV12-4 and TRBJ2-5, with TRBD1 matching 7 bases. Unmatched junction bases numbered 3, after V lost 0 bases and J lost 5 bases. The CDR3 has 14 residues. The CDR3: CASSLAGTEETQYF. The CDR3, as DNA: TGTGCCAGCAGTTTAGCCGGGACAGAGGAGACCCAGTACTTC.

By share of the sample, this clonotype is medium-sized. The V gene is TRBV14, the J gene TRBJ1-3; D call uncertain. CDR1 and CDR2 from the germline V gene are SGHDN and FVKESK. Trimming left V 4 bases short and J 3 bases short, with 7 bases between. There are 13 residues in the CDR3. The CDR3 DNA reads as TGTGCCAGCAGCCGCGTCATTGGAAACACCATATATTTT. Protein product: CASSRVIGNTIYF.

Within the sample, this clonotype is medium-sized (0.01 to 0.1%). V is TRBV18 and J is TRBJ2-5; D is possibly TRBD1 or TRBD2 (5 bases each). V gave up 6 bases and J gave up 2 bases, with 13 bases separating them. From germline, CDR1 is KGHSH and CDR2 LQKENI. There are 14 residues in the CDR3. CDR3 coding DNA: TGTGCCAGCTCCCCCGGGGCCGGGCAAGAGACCCAGTACTTC. It specifies CASSPGAGQETQYF.

This clonotype rates as medium-sized. The J gene is TRBJ2-7, the V gene TRBV4-2; D is uncertain. Germline V lookup: CDR1 LGHNA, CDR2 YNFKEQ. The CDR3 has 14 amino acids. The ends were cut back, 1 base at V and 3 bases at J, with 10 bases in the middle. CDR3 sequence (DNA): TGTGCCAGCAGCCAAGTGGGCTCCTTCTACGAGCAGTACTTC. Its protein product is CASSQVGSFYEQYF.

The chain links TRBV18 to TRBJ1-5, with D possibly matching TRBD1 (5 bases). Germline V CDR1 and CDR2: KGHSH, LQKENI. V was trimmed by 3 bases and J by 7 bases, leaving 13 bases between them. The CDR3 is 14 amino acids. As DNA, the CDR3 is TGTGCCAGCTCACCCGGCAGGGTAGTCCAGCCCCAGCATTTT. Translating gives CASSPGRVVQPQHF.

The V call is TRBV30, the J call TRBJ2-1; no clear D gene. The CDR3 is 16 amino acids. Germline V CDR1 and CDR2: GTSNPN, SVGIG (reference sequence). CDR3 coding DNA: TGTGCTAGATCACGCGTTTGGCTGGGAAACTACAATGAGCAGTTCTTC. It encodes CARSRVWLGNYNEQFF.

In the case of this clonotype: Germline and junction disagree at one end, which may indicate a read error. This chain joins TRBV29-1 and TRBJ2-7, with 9 bases fitting TRBD2. This CDR3 region has 14 residues. The germline V gene has CDR1 SQVTM and CDR2 ANQGSEA. Here the CDR3 reads CSVIRSSGMGEQYF. The CDR3 DNA reads as TGTAGCGTTATCAGGTCTAGCGGGATGGGGGAGCAGTACTTC.

Comment on this clonotype: Just one base apart from a much larger clone, this may be a read error. V is TRBV12-3 or TRBV12-4 and J is TRBJ2-1; 7 nucleotides line up with TRBD1. Germline trimming cut 8 bases from V and 5 bases from J; bases unmatched to any gene: 6. The CDR3 extends over 13 amino acids. The CDR3 nucleotides read TGTGCCAGCGGCCCCAGGGGGAACAATGAGCAGTTCTTC. This encodes CASGPRGNNEQFF.

This sequence joins TRBV29-1 and TRBJ1-2; 8 bases fit TRBD1. V lost 7 bases to trimming and J lost 7 bases; unmatched junction nucleotides: 23. Germline lookup yields CDR1 SQVTM and CDR2 ANQGSEA. The CDR3 contains 17 residues. CDR3 DNA: TGCAGCGACAATGCGGGCCAGGGGGCGCGAGCCGGACCTGGCTACACCTTC. It codes for CSDNAGQGARAGPGYTF.

This clonotype is judged medium-sized (0.01 to 0.1%). The chain employs TRBV7-8 and TRBJ2-1, with unresolved D. The CDR3 has 11 residues. V lost 3 bases to trimming and J lost 5 bases, with 2 bases between them. Germline V gives CDR1 SGHVS, CDR2 FQNEAQ. CDR3 DNA sequence: TGTGCCAGCAGCTTCCACAATGAGCAGTTCTTC. Amino acids: CASSFHNEQFF.

This clonotype was recorded many times. The rearrangement links TRBV20-1 to TRBJ1-2; D remains ambiguous. From germline, CDR1 is DFQATT and CDR2 SNEGSKA (reference sequence). This CDR3 has 13 residues. With 2 bases removed from V and 6 bases from J, the gap between germline ends came to 13 bases. In nucleotides, the CDR3 is TGCAGTGCTAGACCCGGGGTACAGAATGGCTACACCTTC. This gives the protein CSARPGVQNGYTF.

Relative to its sample, this clonotype is medium-sized (0.01 to 0.1%). V is TRBV4-2 and J is TRBJ2-5; D is perhaps TRBD1 (6 bases). Trimming pared 0 bases from V and 5 bases from J, leaving 13 bases between. This CDR3 is 15 amino acids long. Germline-derived CDR1 and CDR2 are LGHNA and YNFKEQ. CDR3 loop: CASSQEKQGMETQYF. The CDR3 bases are TGTGCCAGCAGCCAAGAAAAACAGGGAATGGAGACCCAGTACTTC.

This clonotype is labeled medium-sized. The chain is built from TRBV7-3 and TRBJ1-1; D is unresolved. This CDR3 has 13 residues. CDR1 SGHTA and CDR2 FQGTGA come from the germline V gene. Trimming pared 4 bases from V and 1 base from J, leaving 7 bases between. Here the CDR3 reads CASSSSGNTEAFF. Written as DNA, the CDR3 is TGTGCCAGCAGCTCCAGCGGGAACACTGAAGCTTTCTTT.

By proportion, this clonotype is medium-sized. As DNA, the CDR3 is TGTGCCAGCAGCCGAAACAGGGGGCGAACTGAAGCTTTCTTT. Translated, it gives CASSRNRGRTEAFF. The chain carries TRBV14 and TRBJ1-1; 9 positions match TRBD1. CDR1 is SGHDN, CDR2 FVKESK, per germline. This CDR3 comprises 14 residues. The ends lost 4 bases at V and 5 bases at J; junction bases unmatched: 5. Using reference TRBV14 and TRBJ1-1 for the parts outside the CDR3, the full variable domain is EAGVTQFPSHSVIEKGQTVTLRCDPISGHDNLYWYRRVMGKEIKFLLHFVKESKQDESGMPNNRFLAERTGGTYSTLKVQPAELEDSGVYFCASSRNRGRTEAFFGQGTRLTVV.

This clonotype rates as medium-sized. The chain recombines TRBV6-2 or TRBV6-3 with TRBJ1-1; perhaps TRBD1 as D (6 bases). Trimming removed 6 bases at V and 7 bases at J, with 9 bases between. CDR1 is MNHEY, CDR2 SVGEGT, per germline. The CDR3 has 11 residues. CDR3 nucleotide sequence: TGTGCCAGCAGCCCGGACAGTGAAGCTTTCTTT. Protein product: CASSPDSEAFF.

By proportion, this clonotype is medium-sized (0.01 to 0.1%). This chain connects TRBV20-1 to TRBJ1-1; no reliable D call. The CDR3 runs 13 residues. The V end lost 4 bases, the J end lost 0 bases, and 9 bases lay between the germline ends. Per the germline V gene, CDR1 is DFQATT and CDR2 is SNEGSKA (reference sequence). The CDR3 loop reads CSAIAPLNTEAFF. The CDR3, as DNA: TGCAGTGCTATAGCGCCGTTGAACACTGAAGCTTTCTTT.

This clonotype ranks as large. The chain couples TRBV29-1 to TRBJ1-1, with D unclear. The length of the CDR3 is 14 residues. V was shortened by 3 bases and J by 5 bases, with 16 bases between the two germline ends. Per the germline V gene, CDR1 is SQVTM and CDR2 is ANQGSEA. The CDR3 bases are TGCAGCGTTGACTATACGTTAATGGGAACTGAAGCTTTCTTT. It codes for CSVDYTLMGTEAFF.